This paragraph reports one T cell receptor beta chain. The data were obtained in a study of blood T cells in healthy people across ages. A second roughly 7 to 11 cycle PCR used barcoded and J-beta primers. Using its own MiXCR run on the 5' RACE reads, TCRdb lists one record per CDR3 protein. This sample has 1.5 million to 2 million distinct CDR3 sequences, with roughly 32% found just once. The CDR3 runs 15 residues. Trimming took 0 bases from V and 3 from J, leaving 11 bases between them. In germline, CDR1 is KGHSH, CDR2 LQKENI. The sample comprised blood. The rearrangement links TRBV18 to TRBJ1-2, with D tentatively TRBD1 (5 bases). The receptor was derived from a woman in her 30s in good health. Here the CDR3 reads CASSPPEKGHYGYTF. The CDR3 DNA sequence: TGTGCCAGCTCACCACCGGAAAAGGGGCACTATGGCTACACCTTC.